A selection of T cell receptor beta chains follows, all from one sample in a study of T cell changes during pregnancy in multiple sclerosis. TCRdb's table, derived via immunoSEQ multiplex PCR, lists solely in-frame clones and lacks some. The sample gives 75,000 to 95,000 clones, 80% to 95% of which show up once; 1.5% to 1.7% is in the top ten. The material sequenced was peripheral blood, taken in the first trimester of pregnancy. These receptors came from a female donor with multiple sclerosis, enrolled in a pregnancy study. CDR3s leave out the opening cysteine and the closing phenylalanine or tryptophan. The order of the fields is CDR3 protein, clone size, D gene, J gene, V gene. The D gene is left open where the match is weak. Clone size is shown for a subset of rows, as once, few, many or a class of expanded clone.

CDR3aa: ASSLAISGFGNTIY
abundance: -
d_gene: -
j_gene: TRBJ1-3
v_gene: TRBV5-1

CDR3aa: AWSTSSTNNNQPQH
abundance: -
d_gene: -
j_gene: TRBJ1-5
v_gene: TRBV30

CDR3aa: ATQGSSGNTIY
abundance: -
d_gene: -
j_gene: TRBJ1-3
v_gene: TRBV2

CDR3aa: ASSLSQGSYEQY
abundance: once
d_gene: -
j_gene: TRBJ2-7
v_gene: TRBV11-2

CDR3aa: ASSQDTGGYGYT
abundance: -
d_gene: -
j_gene: TRBJ1-2
v_gene: TRBV4-2

CDR3aa: ASSEGLGTGYDEQY
abundance: -
d_gene: TRBD1
j_gene: TRBJ2-7
v_gene: TRBV25-1

CDR3aa: ASSPPVGLAGAQETQY
abundance: -
d_gene: TRBD2
j_gene: TRBJ2-5
v_gene: TRBV18

CDR3aa: ASTRTGMQPQH
abundance: -
d_gene: TRBD1
j_gene: TRBJ1-5
v_gene: TRBV2

CDR3aa: ASGGGNQPQH
abundance: -
d_gene: -
j_gene: TRBJ1-5
v_gene: TRBV9

CDR3aa: ASSQESSGSYEQY
abundance: once
d_gene: TRBD2
j_gene: TRBJ2-7
v_gene: TRBV4-2

CDR3aa: ASRDSRPPYEQY
abundance: -
d_gene: -
j_gene: TRBJ2-7
v_gene: TRBV2

CDR3aa: ASSQDLAGTDEQF
abundance: -
d_gene: TRBD2
j_gene: TRBJ2-1
v_gene: TRBV14

CDR3aa: ASSPPGLGTRPYEQY
abundance: -
d_gene: TRBD2
j_gene: TRBJ2-7
v_gene: TRBV18

CDR3aa: ASSGTTDTQY
abundance: few
d_gene: -
j_gene: TRBJ2-3
v_gene: TRBV19

CDR3aa: ASRHRDSYEQY
abundance: -
d_gene: TRBD1
j_gene: TRBJ2-7
v_gene: TRBV6-5

CDR3aa: ASSSEGRAFGNEQF
abundance: -
d_gene: TRBD2
j_gene: TRBJ2-1
v_gene: TRBV7-8

CDR3aa: ASSEGADPNYGYT
abundance: -
d_gene: -
j_gene: TRBJ1-2
v_gene: TRBV2

CDR3aa: ASSMALFYGYT
abundance: -
d_gene: -
j_gene: TRBJ1-2
v_gene: TRBV19